This record covers a single T cell receptor (beta chain). The germline V gene encodes CDR1 LNHDA and CDR2 SQIVND (reference sequence). This CDR3 has 15 residues. V was clipped by 8 bases and J by 2 bases, with 15 bases between them. This sample was included in a study of blood T cell repertoires in COVID-19. Clones were read by immunoSEQ multiplex PCR, and TCRdb kept only the in-frame ones, dropping some. The sample lists 200,000 to 250,000 clones, about 91% seen once, with around 1.2% in the top ten. Sample: peripheral blood. V gene TRBV19 combines with J gene TRBJ2-2; D is possibly TRBD2 (5 bases). The TCR sequence derives from a man younger than 45 with acute or convalescent COVID-19. CDR3 region: CASHTLGVNTGELFF. The DNA of the CDR3 is TGTGCCAGTCATACCCTCGGGGTCAACACCGGGGAGCTGTTTTTT. Looking up the rest from reference TRBV19 and TRBJ2-2 gives the full variable domain: DGGITQSPKYLFRKEGQNVTLSCEQNLNHDAMYWYRQDPGQGLRLIYYSQIVNDFQKGDIAEGYSVSREKKESFPLTVTSAQKNPTAFYLCASHTLGVNTGELFFGEGSRLTVL.